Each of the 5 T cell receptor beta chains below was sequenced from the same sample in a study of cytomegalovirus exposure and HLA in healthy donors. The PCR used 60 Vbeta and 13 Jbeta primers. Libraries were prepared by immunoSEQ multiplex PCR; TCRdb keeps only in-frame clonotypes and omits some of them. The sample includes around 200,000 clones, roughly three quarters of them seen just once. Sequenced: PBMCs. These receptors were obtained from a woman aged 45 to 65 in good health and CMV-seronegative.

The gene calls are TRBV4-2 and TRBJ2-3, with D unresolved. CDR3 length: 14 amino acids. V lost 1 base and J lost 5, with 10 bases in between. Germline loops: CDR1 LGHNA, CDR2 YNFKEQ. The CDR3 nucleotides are TGTGCCAGCAGCCAAGCAGCGAGTGAAGATACGCAGTATTTT. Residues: CASSQAASEDTQYF.

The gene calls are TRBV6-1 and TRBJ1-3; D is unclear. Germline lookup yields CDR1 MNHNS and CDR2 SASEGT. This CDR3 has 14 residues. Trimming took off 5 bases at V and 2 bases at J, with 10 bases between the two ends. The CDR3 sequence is CASSSAGAGNTIYF. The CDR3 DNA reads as TGTGCCAGCAGTTCTGCGGGAGCTGGAAACACCATATATTTT.

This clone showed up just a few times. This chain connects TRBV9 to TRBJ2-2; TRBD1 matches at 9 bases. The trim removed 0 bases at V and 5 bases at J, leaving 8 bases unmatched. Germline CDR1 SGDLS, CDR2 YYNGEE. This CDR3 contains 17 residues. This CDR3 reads CASSVVPGTGRTGELFF. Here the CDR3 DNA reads TGTGCCAGCAGCGTAGTTCCCGGGACAGGGCGAACCGGGGAGCTGTTTTTT.

For the CDR3, the DNA is TGTGCCAGTAGTATGGGGAGAAGTTCCTACGAGCAGTACTTC. Amino acid sequence: CASSMGRSSYEQYF. This chain connects TRBV19 to TRBJ2-7; D is possibly TRBD2 (5 bases). The V and J ends lost 3 bases and 1 base respectively, with 10 bases between them. This CDR3 comprises 14 residues. CDR1 is LNHDA and CDR2 is SQIVND in the germline V gene (reference sequence).

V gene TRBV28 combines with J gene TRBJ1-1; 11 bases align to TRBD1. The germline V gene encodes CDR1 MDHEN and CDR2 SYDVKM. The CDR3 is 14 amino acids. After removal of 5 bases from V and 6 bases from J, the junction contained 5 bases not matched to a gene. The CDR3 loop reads CASSPPGQGAEAFF. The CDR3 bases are TGTGCCAGCAGTCCTCCGGGACAGGGGGCTGAAGCTTTCTTT.